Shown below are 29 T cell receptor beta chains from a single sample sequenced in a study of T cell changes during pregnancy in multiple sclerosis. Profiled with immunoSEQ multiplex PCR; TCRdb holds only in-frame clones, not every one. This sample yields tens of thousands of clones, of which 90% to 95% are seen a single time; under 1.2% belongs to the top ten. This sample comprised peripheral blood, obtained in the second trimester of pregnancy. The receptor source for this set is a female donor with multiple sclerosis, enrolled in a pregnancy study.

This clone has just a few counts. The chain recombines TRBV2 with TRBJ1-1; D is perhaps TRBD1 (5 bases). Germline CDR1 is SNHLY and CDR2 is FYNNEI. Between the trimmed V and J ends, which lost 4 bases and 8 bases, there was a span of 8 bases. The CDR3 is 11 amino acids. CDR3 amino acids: CASSGNREAFF. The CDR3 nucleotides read TGTGCCAGCAGTGGTAACAGGGAAGCTTTCTTT.

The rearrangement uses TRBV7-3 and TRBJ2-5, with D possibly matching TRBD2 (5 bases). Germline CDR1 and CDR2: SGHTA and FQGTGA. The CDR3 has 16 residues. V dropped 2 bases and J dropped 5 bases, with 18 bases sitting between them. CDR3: CASSLGSAAGGETQYF. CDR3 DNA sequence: TGTGCCAGCAGCTTAGGGTCGGCGGCCGGCGGGGAGACCCAGTACTTC.

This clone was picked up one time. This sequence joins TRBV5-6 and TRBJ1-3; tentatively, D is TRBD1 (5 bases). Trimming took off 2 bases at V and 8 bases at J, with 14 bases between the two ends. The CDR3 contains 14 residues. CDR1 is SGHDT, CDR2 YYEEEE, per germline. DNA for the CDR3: TGTGCCAGCAGCTTTTTCTCAGCGGGGGACACCATATATTTT. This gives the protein CASSFFSAGDTIYF. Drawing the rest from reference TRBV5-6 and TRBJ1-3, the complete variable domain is DAGVTQSPTHLIKTRGQQVTLRCSPKSGHDTVSWYQQALGQGPQFIFQYYEEEERQRGNFPDRFSGHQFPNYSSELNVNALLLGDSALYLCASSFFSAGDTIYFGEGSWLTVV.

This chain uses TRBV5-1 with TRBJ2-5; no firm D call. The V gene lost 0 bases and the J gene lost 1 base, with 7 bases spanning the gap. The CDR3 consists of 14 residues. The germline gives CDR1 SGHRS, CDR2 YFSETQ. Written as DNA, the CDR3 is TGCGCCAGCAGCTTGGGGGCGATCCAAGAGACCCAGTACTTC. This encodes CASSLGAIQETQYF. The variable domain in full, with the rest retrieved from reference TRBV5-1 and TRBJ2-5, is KAGVTQTPRYLIKTRGQQVTLSCSPISGHRSVSWYQQTPGQGLQFLFEYFSETQRNKGNFPGRFSGRQFSNSRSEMNVSTLELGDSALYLCASSLGAIQETQYFGPGTRLLVL.

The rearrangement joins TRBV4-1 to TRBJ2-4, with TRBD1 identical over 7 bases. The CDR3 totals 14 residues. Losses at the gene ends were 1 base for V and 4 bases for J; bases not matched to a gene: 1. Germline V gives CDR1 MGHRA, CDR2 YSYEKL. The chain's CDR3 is CASSQGTGKNIQYF. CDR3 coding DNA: TGCGCCAGCAGCCAAGGGACAGGAAAAAACATTCAGTACTTC.

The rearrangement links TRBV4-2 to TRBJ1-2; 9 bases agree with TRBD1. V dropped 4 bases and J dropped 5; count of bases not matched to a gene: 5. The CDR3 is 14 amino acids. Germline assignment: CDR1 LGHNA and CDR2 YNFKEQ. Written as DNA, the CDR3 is TGTGCCAGCAGCCCCCGGGACAGGGAGTATGGCTACACCTTC. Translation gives CASSPRDREYGYTF.

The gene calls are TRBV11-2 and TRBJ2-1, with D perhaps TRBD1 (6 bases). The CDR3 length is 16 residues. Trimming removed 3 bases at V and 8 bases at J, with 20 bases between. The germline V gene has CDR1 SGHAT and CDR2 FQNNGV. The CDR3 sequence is CASSLLPGATVYEQFF. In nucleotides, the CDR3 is TGTGCCAGCAGCTTGCTCCCAGGGGCCACCGTCTATGAGCAGTTCTTC.

The CDR3 here is CASSTRGSGTEAFF. As DNA, the CDR3 is TGCGCCAGCAGCACCCGAGGGAGCGGCACTGAAGCTTTCTTT. This sequence joins TRBV4-1 and TRBJ1-1; D gene uncertain. CDR1 and CDR2 from the germline V gene are MGHRA and YSYEKL. CDR3 length equals 14 residues. Trimming took 5 bases from V and 4 from J, leaving 14 bases between them.

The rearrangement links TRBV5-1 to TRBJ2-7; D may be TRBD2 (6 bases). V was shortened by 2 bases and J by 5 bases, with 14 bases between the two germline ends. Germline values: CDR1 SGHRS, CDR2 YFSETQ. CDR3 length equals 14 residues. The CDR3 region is CASSFGASGDEQYF. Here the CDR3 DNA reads TGCGCCAGCAGCTTCGGTGCATCGGGAGACGAGCAGTACTTC.

The CDR3 sequence is CASRGTGDGYTF. The CDR3 DNA reads TGCGCCAGCCGAGGGACAGGTGATGGCTACACCTTC. The chain joins TRBV4-1 to TRBJ1-2; 8 bases align to TRBD1. This CDR3 spans 12 amino acids. The V and J ends lost 8 bases and 6 bases, in that order; junction bases with no gene match: 5. Germline V lookup: CDR1 MGHRA, CDR2 YSYEKL.

CDR3 in DNA: TGTGCCAGCAGTAACAGTCTGAACACTGAAGCTTTCTTT. Translated: CASSNSLNTEAFF. This chain joins TRBV2 and TRBJ1-1, with D hard to call. The CDR3 has 13 amino acids. V was clipped by 5 bases and J by 0 bases, with 7 bases between them. The germline CDR1 and CDR2 sequences are SNHLY and FYNNEI.

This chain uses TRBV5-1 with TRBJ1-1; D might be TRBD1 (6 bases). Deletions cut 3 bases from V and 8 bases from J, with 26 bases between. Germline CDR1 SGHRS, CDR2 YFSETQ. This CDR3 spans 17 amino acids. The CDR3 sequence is CASSSRLLSQGSGEAFF. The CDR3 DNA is TGCGCCAGCAGCTCCCGACTCTTATCACAGGGTTCGGGCGAAGCTTTCTTT. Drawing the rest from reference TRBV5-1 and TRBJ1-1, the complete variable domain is KAGVTQTPRYLIKTRGQQVTLSCSPISGHRSVSWYQQTPGQGLQFLFEYFSETQRNKGNFPGRFSGRQFSNSRSEMNVSTLELGDSALYLCASSSRLLSQGSGEAFFGQGTRLTVV.

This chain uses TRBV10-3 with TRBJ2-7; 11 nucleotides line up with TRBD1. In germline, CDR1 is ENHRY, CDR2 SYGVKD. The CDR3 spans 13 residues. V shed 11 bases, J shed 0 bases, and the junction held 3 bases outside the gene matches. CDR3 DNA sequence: TGTGCCTCAGGGACAGGGGGCTCCTACGAGCAGTACTTC. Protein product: CASGTGGSYEQYF.

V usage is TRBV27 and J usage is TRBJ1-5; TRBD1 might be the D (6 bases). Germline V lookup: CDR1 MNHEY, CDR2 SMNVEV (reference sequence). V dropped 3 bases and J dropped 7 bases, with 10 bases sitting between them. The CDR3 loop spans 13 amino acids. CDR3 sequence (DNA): TGTGCCAGCAGTTTTGGGGGGGCACAGCCCCAGCATTTT. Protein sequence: CASSFGGAQPQHF.

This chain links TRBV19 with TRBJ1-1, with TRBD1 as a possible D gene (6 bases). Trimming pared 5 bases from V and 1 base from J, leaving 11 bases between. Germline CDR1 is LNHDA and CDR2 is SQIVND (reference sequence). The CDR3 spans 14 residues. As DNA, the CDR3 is TGTGCCAGTAGTTCCTACAGGGAGAACACTGAAGCTTTCTTT. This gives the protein CASSSYRENTEAFF.

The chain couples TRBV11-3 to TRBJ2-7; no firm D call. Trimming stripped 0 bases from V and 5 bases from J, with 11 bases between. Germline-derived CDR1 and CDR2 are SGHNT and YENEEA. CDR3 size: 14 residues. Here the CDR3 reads CASSLDRVRDEQYF. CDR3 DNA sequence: TGTGCCAGCAGCTTAGACAGAGTACGGGACGAGCAGTACTTC.

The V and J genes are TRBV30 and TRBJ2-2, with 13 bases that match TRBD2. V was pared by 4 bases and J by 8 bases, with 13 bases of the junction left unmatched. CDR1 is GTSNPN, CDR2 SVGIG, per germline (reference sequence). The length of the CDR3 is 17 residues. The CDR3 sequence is CAWITTSGRAGGGELFF. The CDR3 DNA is TGTGCCTGGATTACAACTAGCGGGAGGGCAGGAGGAGGGGAGCTGTTTTTT.

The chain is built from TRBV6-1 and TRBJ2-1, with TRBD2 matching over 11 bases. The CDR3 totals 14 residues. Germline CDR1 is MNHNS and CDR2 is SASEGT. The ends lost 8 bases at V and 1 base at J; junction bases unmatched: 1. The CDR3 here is CASGTSGSYNEQFF. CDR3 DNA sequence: TGTGCCAGCGGGACTAGCGGTTCCTACAATGAGCAGTTCTTC.

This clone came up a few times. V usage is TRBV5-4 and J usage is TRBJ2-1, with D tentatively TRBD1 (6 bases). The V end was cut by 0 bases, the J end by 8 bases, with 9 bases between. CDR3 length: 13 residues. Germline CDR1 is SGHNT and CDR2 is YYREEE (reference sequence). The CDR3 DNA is TGTGCCAGCAGCTTGGACAGGGACCATGAGCAGTTCTTC. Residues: CASSLDRDHEQFF.

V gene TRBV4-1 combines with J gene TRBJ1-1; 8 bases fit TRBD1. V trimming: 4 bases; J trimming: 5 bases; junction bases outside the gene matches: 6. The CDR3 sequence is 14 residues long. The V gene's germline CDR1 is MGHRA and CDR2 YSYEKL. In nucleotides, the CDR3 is TGCGCCAGCAGCCCAAACAGGGGGATGACTGAAGCTTTCTTT. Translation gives CASSPNRGMTEAFF.

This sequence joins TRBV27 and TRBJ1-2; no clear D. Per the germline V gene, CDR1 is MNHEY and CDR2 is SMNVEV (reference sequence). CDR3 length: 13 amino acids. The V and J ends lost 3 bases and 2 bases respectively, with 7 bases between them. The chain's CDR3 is CASSLARNYGYTF. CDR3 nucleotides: TGTGCCAGCAGTTTGGCAAGAAACTATGGCTACACCTTC.

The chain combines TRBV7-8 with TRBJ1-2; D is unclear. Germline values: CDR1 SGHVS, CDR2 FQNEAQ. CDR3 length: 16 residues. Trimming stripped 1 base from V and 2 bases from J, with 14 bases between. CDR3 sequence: CASSLGVGWANYGYTF. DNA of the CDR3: TGTGCCAGCAGCTTAGGTGTCGGTTGGGCCAACTATGGCTACACCTTC.

CDR3 sequence reads: CASSPVGTSETQYF. The CDR3, as DNA: TGTGCCAGCAGCCCTGTTGGGACATCGGAGACCCAGTACTTC. The V gene is TRBV9, the J gene TRBJ2-5, with a possible D match to TRBD1 (6 bases). The V and J ends lost 4 bases and 5 bases respectively, with 15 bases between them. CDR3 length equals 14 residues. Germline values: CDR1 SGDLS, CDR2 YYNGEE.

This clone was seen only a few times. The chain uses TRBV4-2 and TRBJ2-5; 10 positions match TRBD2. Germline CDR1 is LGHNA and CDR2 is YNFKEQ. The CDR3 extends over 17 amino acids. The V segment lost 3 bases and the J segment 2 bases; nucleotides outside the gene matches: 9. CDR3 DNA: TGTGCCAGCAGCCATGGAACTAGCGGGAAAGGGCAAGAGACCCAGTACTTC. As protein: CASSHGTSGKGQETQYF.

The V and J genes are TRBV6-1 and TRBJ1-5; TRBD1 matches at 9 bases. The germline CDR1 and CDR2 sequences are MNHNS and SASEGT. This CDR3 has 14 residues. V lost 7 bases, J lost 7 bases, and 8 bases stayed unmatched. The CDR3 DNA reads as TGTGCCAGCACCGTCGGGACAGGGTGGCAGCCCCAGCATTTT. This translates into CASTVGTGWQPQHF.

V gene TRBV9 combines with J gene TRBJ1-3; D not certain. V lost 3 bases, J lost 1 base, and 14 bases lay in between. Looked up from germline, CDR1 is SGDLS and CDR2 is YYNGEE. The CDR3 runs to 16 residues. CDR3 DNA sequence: TGTGCCAGCAGCGCCCGACAAGACCAGTCTGGAAACACCATATATTTT. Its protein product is CASSARQDQSGNTIYF. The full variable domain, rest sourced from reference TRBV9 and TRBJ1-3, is DSGVTQTPKHLITATGQRVTLRCSPRSGDLSVYWYQQSLDQGLQFLIQYYNGEERAKGNILERFSAQQFPDLHSELNLSSLELGDSALYFCASSARQDQSGNTIYFGEGSWLTVV.

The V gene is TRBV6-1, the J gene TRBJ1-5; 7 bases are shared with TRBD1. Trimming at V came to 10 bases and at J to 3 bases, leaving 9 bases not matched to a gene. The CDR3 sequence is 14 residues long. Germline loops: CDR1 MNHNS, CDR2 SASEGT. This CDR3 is CAITGTAINQPQHF. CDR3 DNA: TGTGCCATAACCGGGACAGCGATCAATCAGCCCCAGCATTTT.

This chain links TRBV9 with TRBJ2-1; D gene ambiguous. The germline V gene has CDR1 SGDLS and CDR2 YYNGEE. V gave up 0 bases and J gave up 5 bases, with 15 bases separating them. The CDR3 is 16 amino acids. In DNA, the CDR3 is TGTGCCAGCAGCGTAGATCCGCGAGGCAAGAACAATGAGCAGTTCTTC. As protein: CASSVDPRGKNNEQFF.

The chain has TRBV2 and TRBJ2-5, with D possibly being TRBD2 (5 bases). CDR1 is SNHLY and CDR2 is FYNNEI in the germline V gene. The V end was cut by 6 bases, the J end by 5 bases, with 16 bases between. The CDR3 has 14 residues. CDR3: CASSLLEVQETQYF. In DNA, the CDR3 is TGTGCCAGCAGCCTACTAGAGGTCCAGGAGACCCAGTACTTC. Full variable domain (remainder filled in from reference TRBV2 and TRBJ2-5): EPEVTQTPSHQVTQMGQEVILRCVPISNHLYFYWYRQILGQKVEFLVSFYNNEISEKSEIFDDQFSVERPDGSNFTLKIRSTKLEDSAMYFCASSLLEVQETQYFGPGTRLLVL.